Shown below are 26 T cell receptor beta chains from a single sample sequenced in a study of CD8 T cells in ankylosing spondylitis. No antigen has been assigned to these receptors. From the 5' RACE reads, TCRdb called clonotypes with MiXCR, one entry per CDR3 protein. The table lists more than 500,000 distinct CDR3 sequences, about 5.4% of them singletons. Study-level findings and limits: Ankylosing spondylitis blood appeared to be characterized by a TCR beta motif of eight highly homologous variants.

Sequenced material: blood, either unsorted or a sorted T cell fraction (not recorded which). These receptors all come from a male donor with ankylosing spondylitis.

This clonotype has a count of ten or more. The CDR3 sequence: CSARGPSSYEQYF. In DNA form, the CDR3 reads TGCAGCGCCAGGGGACCCTCTTCCTACGAGCAGTACTTC. This chain connects TRBV29-1 to TRBJ2-7; the D gene is possibly TRBD1 (6 bases). In germline, CDR1 is SQVTM, CDR2 ANQGSEA. The V gene lost 7 bases and the J gene lost 1 base, with 14 bases spanning the gap. This CDR3 is 13 amino acids long.

Many counts were recorded for this clonotype. The genes are TRBV5-1 and TRBJ2-7; 9 nucleotides align to TRBD1. The CDR3 runs to 13 residues. J lost 7 bases, V lost 3 bases, and 5 bases had no gene match. The germline CDR1 and CDR2 sequences are SGHRS and YFSETQ. The CDR3 coding sequence is TGCGCCAGCAGCTCCGGGACAGGGTTAGAGCAGTACTTC. It specifies CASSSGTGLEQYF. The full variable domain, its missing parts supplied by reference TRBV5-1 and TRBJ2-7, is KAGVTQTPRYLIKTRGQQVTLSCSPISGHRSVSWYQQTPGQGLQFLFEYFSETQRNKGNFPGRFSGRQFSNSRSEMNVSTLELGDSALYLCASSSGTGLEQYFGPGTRLTVT.

This clonotype was seen ten or more times. The chain uses TRBV20-1 and TRBJ2-5; 9 positions agree with TRBD1. From germline, CDR1 is DFQATT and CDR2 SNEGSKA (reference sequence). The CDR3 runs 16 residues. The V segment lost 3 bases and the J segment 4 bases; nucleotides outside the gene matches: 12. The CDR3 DNA reads TGCAGTGCTAGCCGCTACAGGGGGCTTACGGGAGAGACCCAGTACTTC. Its protein product is CSASRYRGLTGETQYF.

This clonotype was observed at least ten times. The V and J genes are TRBV4-1 and TRBJ1-2, with D uncertain. The V end was cut by 0 bases, the J end by 3 bases, with 26 bases between. Germline assignment: CDR1 MGHRA and CDR2 YSYEKL. The CDR3 consists of 20 residues. Written as DNA, the CDR3 is TGCGCCAGCAGCCAAGATTTCCCGTTGTTGCTTCTTATATCTTACTATGGCTACACCTTC. Translating gives CASSQDFPLLLLISYYGYTF.

Many counts were recorded for this clonotype. The chain couples TRBV24-1 to TRBJ2-2; 9 bases fit TRBD2. Germline CDR1 and CDR2: KGHDR and SFDVKD. The CDR3 consists of 15 residues. With 4 bases clipped from V and 3 bases from J, the junction kept 2 bases outside the gene matches. CDR3 sequence: CATSERTSDTGELFF. CDR3 nucleotides: TGTGCCACCAGTGAGCGGACTAGCGACACCGGGGAGCTGTTTTTT.

This clonotype was observed at least ten times. This chain connects TRBV28 to TRBJ2-5; D unresolved. The V and J ends lost 1 base and 5 bases respectively, with 8 bases between them. The germline CDR1 and CDR2 sequences are MDHEN and SYDVKM. The CDR3 has 13 residues. The CDR3 coding sequence is TGTGCCAGCAGTTTATCCCTTCGTGAGACCCAGTACTTC. It translates to CASSLSLRETQYF. Full variable domain (missing parts from reference TRBV28 and TRBJ2-5): DVKVTQSSRYLVKRTGEKVFLECVQDMDHENMFWYRQDPGLGLRLIYFSYDVKMKEKGDIPEGYSVSREKKERFSLILESASTNQTSMYLCASSLSLRETQYFGPGTRLLVL.

The chain combines TRBV18 with TRBJ1-1; the D is unclear. V was cut by 2 bases and J by 1 base, with 8 bases left in between. Germline V gene lookup returns CDR1 KGHSH and CDR2 LQKENI. The CDR3 runs to 14 residues. CDR3 residues: CASSPSAWNTEAFF. The CDR3 DNA reads TGTGCCAGCTCACCATCGGCCTGGAACACTGAAGCTTTCTTT.

This chain connects TRBV5-6 to TRBJ2-6; D possibly corresponds to TRBD1 (6 bases). Germline CDR1 and CDR2: SGHDT and YYEEEE. This CDR3 is built from 17 residues. V gave up 4 bases and J gave up 1 base, with 15 bases separating them. The DNA of the CDR3 is TGTGCCAGCAGCCTGACAGGTTTCCTATCTGGGGCCAACGTCCTGACTTTC. Its translation is CASSLTGFLSGANVLTF.

This clonotype was seen at least ten times. The gene calls are TRBV9 and TRBJ1-1; D is possibly TRBD1 (5 bases). The V gene's germline CDR1 is SGDLS and CDR2 YYNGEE. CDR3 length equals 15 residues. The V end lost 7 bases, the J end lost 6 bases, and 22 bases lay between the germline ends. The CDR3, as DNA: TGTGCCAGCGGAGATCAGCGGGGGTCAAGCCCTGAAGCTTTCTTT. Translation gives CASGDQRGSSPEAFF.

In this sample, this clonotype turned up a few times. V gene TRBV18 combines with J gene TRBJ2-1; 8 bases match TRBD1. V was clipped by 6 bases and J by 8 bases; unmatched bases: 15. Germline-derived CDR1 and CDR2 are KGHSH and LQKENI. CDR3 length: 16 residues. Here the CDR3 reads CASSRDRFLGNDEQFF. CDR3 nucleotides: TGTGCCAGCTCCCGGGACAGGTTTTTAGGTAATGATGAGCAGTTCTTC.

This clonotype appeared many times. The chain links TRBV7-8 to TRBJ1-2, with D unclear. This CDR3 spans 13 amino acids. Germline loops: CDR1 SGHVS, CDR2 FQNEAQ. Trimming removed 4 bases from V and 0 bases from J, with 6 bases in between. The CDR3 protein is CASSSRPNYGYTF. CDR3 DNA sequence: TGTGCCAGCAGCTCTAGGCCTAACTATGGCTACACCTTC.

This clonotype was seen a handful of times. The chain has TRBV7-2 and TRBJ2-5; 10 bases are shared with TRBD2. The CDR3 sequence is 17 residues long. Germline values: CDR1 SGHTA, CDR2 FQGNSA. The V gene end was trimmed by 3 bases and the J gene end by 5 bases; junction bases not matched to a gene: 12. The CDR3 sequence is CASSFGSLAGDGETQYF. The CDR3 DNA is TGTGCCAGCAGCTTCGGAAGTCTAGCGGGAGATGGGGAGACCCAGTACTTC.

This clonotype was counted at least ten times. V usage is TRBV4-3 and J usage is TRBJ1-1; D gene uncertain. V lost 0 bases and J 5 bases, leaving 10 bases between the germline ends. CDR1 is LGHNA and CDR2 is YSLEER in the germline V gene. The CDR3 is made up of 14 amino acids. Here the CDR3 reads CASSQEREETEAFF. The CDR3 DNA follows: TGCGCCAGCAGCCAAGAGAGGGAGGAAACTGAAGCTTTCTTT.

The V and J genes are TRBV27 and TRBJ2-3, with D maybe TRBD2 (6 bases). Trimming left V 2 bases short and J 6 bases short, with 12 bases between. This CDR3 is built from 14 residues. Looked up from germline, CDR1 is MNHEY and CDR2 is SMNVEV (reference sequence). CDR3 region: CASSLPGGGDTQYF. The CDR3 DNA reads as TGTGCCAGCAGTTTACCAGGCGGAGGGGATACGCAGTATTTT.

In its sample, this clonotype was seen many times. The chain couples TRBV11-2 to TRBJ1-2; 12 bases map to TRBD1. Losses at the gene ends were 5 bases for V and 4 bases for J; bases not matched to a gene: 14. Germline lookup yields CDR1 SGHAT and CDR2 FQNNGV. The CDR3 consists of 18 residues. The CDR3 region is CASSRGFGTGGDGYGYTF. For the CDR3, the DNA is TGTGCCAGCAGCCGGGGGTTTGGGACAGGGGGCGACGGCTATGGCTACACCTTC.

This clonotype has a count of ten or more. The chain recombines TRBV7-9 with TRBJ2-1, with unresolved D. The CDR3 has 14 amino acids. CDR1 is SEHNR, CDR2 FQNEAQ, per germline (reference sequence). The V end lost 1 base, the J end lost 5 bases, and 9 bases lay between the germline ends. The CDR3 nucleotides read TGTGCCAGCAGCTTAGTGTACAGCAACAATGAGCAGTTCTTC. It specifies CASSLVYSNNEQFF. Full variable domain (outside the CDR3, taken from reference TRBV7-9 and TRBJ2-1): DTGVSQNPRHKITKRGQNVTFRCDPISEHNRLYWYRQTLGQGPEFLTYFQNEAQLEKSRLLSDRFSAERPKGSFSTLEIQRTEQGDSAMYLCASSLVYSNNEQFFGPGTRLTVL.

This clonotype was observed at least ten times. The chain employs TRBV28 and TRBJ2-1; D may match TRBD1 or TRBD2 (6 bases each). CDR3 size: 17 residues. Germline CDR1 and CDR2: MDHEN and SYDVKM. Trimming took off 5 bases at V and 7 bases at J, with 24 bases between the two ends. The CDR3 loop is CASSARSWGADRNEQFF. The CDR3 region has the DNA TGTGCCAGCAGTGCCCGATCCTGGGGGGCGGACAGAAATGAGCAGTTCTTC.

At least ten counts were recorded for this clonotype. The rearrangement joins TRBV2 to TRBJ2-4; no clear D gene. This CDR3 contains 11 residues. Germline CDR1 is SNHLY and CDR2 is FYNNEI. With 4 bases removed from V and 7 bases from J, the gap between germline ends came to 5 bases. The CDR3 region is CASSVGNIQYF. The CDR3 DNA is TGTGCCAGCAGTGTAGGCAACATTCAGTACTTC.

Ten or more counts support this clonotype. The chain recombines TRBV29-1 with TRBJ1-1; unclear D gene. The germline V and J ends were trimmed by 2 bases and 4 bases, with 17 bases remaining between them. The CDR3 totals 15 residues. Germline V gives CDR1 SQVTM, CDR2 ANQGSEA. CDR3 coding DNA: TGCAGCGTTGAATTAGGACCATTCTGGGGCACTGAAGCTTTCTTT. Its translation is CSVELGPFWGTEAFF.

The sample holds many counts of this clonotype. The chain employs TRBV11-2 and TRBJ2-1; D is unresolved. Trimming stripped 4 bases from V and 9 bases from J, with 7 bases between. The CDR3 has 11 amino acids. Germline CDR1 reads SGHAT; CDR2 reads FQNNGV. CDR3 nucleotides: TGTGCCAGCAGCTCCCGCGGTGAGCAGTTCTTC. It is translated as CASSSRGEQFF. Using reference TRBV11-2 and TRBJ2-1 for the parts outside the CDR3, the full variable domain is EAGVAQSPRYKIIEKRQSVAFWCNPISGHATLYWYQQILGQGPKLLIQFQNNGVVDDSQLPKDRFSAERLKGVDSTLKIQPAKLEDSAVYLCASSSRGEQFFGPGTRLTVL.

This clonotype was observed a few times. This chain links TRBV19 with TRBJ2-1, with 7 bases aligning to TRBD2. The CDR3 sequence is 13 residues long. The V and J ends lost 4 bases and 12 bases, in that order; junction bases with no gene match: 9. The germline V gene encodes CDR1 LNHDA and CDR2 SQIVND (reference sequence). This CDR3 reads CASSTRTPGGQFF. For the CDR3, the DNA is TGTGCCAGTAGTACCCGCACCCCGGGGGGGCAGTTCTTC. Full variable domain (outside the CDR3, taken from reference TRBV19 and TRBJ2-1): DGGITQSPKYLFRKEGQNVTLSCEQNLNHDAMYWYRQDPGQGLRLIYYSQIVNDFQKGDIAEGYSVSREKKESFPLTVTSAQKNPTAFYLCASSTRTPGGQFFGPGTRLTVL.

Points on this clonotype: A much larger clone is a single base away; this may be a read error. This rearrangement joins TRBV6-5 to TRBJ2-3, with 7 nucleotides matching TRBD2. J was trimmed by 0 bases and V by 4 bases; bases with no gene match: 4. Germline lookup yields CDR1 MNHEY and CDR2 SVGAGI. This CDR3 has 15 residues. The CDR3 reads CASSCGGGSTDTQYF. CDR3 coding DNA: TGTGCCAGCAGTTGCGGGGGAGGGAGCACAGATACGCAGTATTTT.

This clonotype appeared many times. V and J are TRBV6-1 and TRBJ1-3; D remains unclear. V was pared by 4 bases and J by 0 bases, with 7 bases between. The CDR3 has 14 residues. Germline V gene data show CDR1 as MNHNS and CDR2 as SASEGT. The CDR3 here is CASSVRSSGNTIYF. As DNA, the CDR3 is TGTGCCAGCAGTGTTAGGAGCTCTGGAAACACCATATATTTT.

This clonotype was detected ten times or more. The chain carries TRBV20-1 and TRBJ1-5; D unclear. From germline, CDR1 is DFQATT and CDR2 SNEGSKA (reference sequence). CDR3 length: 12 amino acids. With 3 bases removed from V and 6 bases from J, the gap between germline ends came to 9 bases. The CDR3 is CSASLRPQPQHF. For the CDR3, the DNA is TGCAGTGCTAGTCTCCGCCCTCAGCCCCAGCATTTT.

At least ten counts were recorded for this clonotype. The chain combines TRBV5-1 with TRBJ2-1; no firm D call. V lost 0 bases to trimming and J lost 10 bases, with 5 bases between them. Germline V gene sequence: CDR1 SGHRS, CDR2 YFSETQ. This CDR3 comprises 11 residues. This CDR3 reads CASSLESEQFF. CDR3 coding DNA: TGCGCCAGCAGCTTGGAGTCGGAGCAGTTCTTC.

This clonotype was recorded at least ten times. This chain links TRBV11-1 with TRBJ1-1; 7 positions match TRBD1. V gave up 5 bases and J gave up 4 bases; unmatched junction bases: 19. Looked up from germline, CDR1 is SGHAT and CDR2 is FQDESV (reference sequence). The CDR3 totals 18 residues. DNA for the CDR3: TGTGCCAGCAGCCCACGACGCTACAGGGCGCAGGGGGGCACTGAAGCTTTCTTT. Residues: CASSPRRYRAQGGTEAFF.